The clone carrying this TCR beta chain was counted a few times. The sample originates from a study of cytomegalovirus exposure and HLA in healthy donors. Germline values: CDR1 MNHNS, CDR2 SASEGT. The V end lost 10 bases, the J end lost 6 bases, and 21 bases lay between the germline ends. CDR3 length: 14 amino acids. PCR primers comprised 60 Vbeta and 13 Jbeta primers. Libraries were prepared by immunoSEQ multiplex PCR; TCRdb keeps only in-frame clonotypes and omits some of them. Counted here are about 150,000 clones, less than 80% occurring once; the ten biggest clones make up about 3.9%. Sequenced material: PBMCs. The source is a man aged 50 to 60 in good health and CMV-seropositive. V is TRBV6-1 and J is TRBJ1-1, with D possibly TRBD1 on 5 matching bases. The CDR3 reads CATHRRDWGAEAFF. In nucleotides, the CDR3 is TGTGCCACCCATAGAAGGGACTGGGGCGCTGAAGCTTTCTTT.